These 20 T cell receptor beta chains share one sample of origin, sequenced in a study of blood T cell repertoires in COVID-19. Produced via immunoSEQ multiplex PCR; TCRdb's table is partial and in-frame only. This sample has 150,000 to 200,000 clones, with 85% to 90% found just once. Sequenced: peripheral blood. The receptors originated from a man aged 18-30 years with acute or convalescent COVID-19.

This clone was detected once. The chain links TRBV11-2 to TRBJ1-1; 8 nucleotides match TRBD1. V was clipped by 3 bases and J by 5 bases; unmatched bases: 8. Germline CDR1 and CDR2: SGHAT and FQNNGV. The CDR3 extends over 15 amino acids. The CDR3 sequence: CASSFPRQGRTEAFF. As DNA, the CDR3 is TGTGCCAGCAGCTTTCCCCGACAGGGGAGGACTGAAGCTTTCTTT. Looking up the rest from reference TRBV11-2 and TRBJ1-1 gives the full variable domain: EAGVAQSPRYKIIEKRQSVAFWCNPISGHATLYWYQQILGQGPKLLIQFQNNGVVDDSQLPKDRFSAERLKGVDSTLKIQPAKLEDSAVYLCASSFPRQGRTEAFFGQGTRLTVV.

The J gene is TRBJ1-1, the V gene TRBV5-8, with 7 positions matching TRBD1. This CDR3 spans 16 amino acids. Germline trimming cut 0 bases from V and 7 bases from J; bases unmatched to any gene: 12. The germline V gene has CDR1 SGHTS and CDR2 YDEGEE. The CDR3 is CASSLAIYRGRGEAFF. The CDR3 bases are TGTGCCAGCAGCTTGGCCATCTACAGGGGCCGGGGTGAAGCTTTCTTT.

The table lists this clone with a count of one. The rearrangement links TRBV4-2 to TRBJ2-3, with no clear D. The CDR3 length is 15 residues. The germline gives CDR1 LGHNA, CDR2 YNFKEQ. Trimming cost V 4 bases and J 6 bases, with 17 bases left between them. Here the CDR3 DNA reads TGTGCCAGCAGCCGTAACAGCCTTCCCACGGATACGCAGTATTTT. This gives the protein CASSRNSLPTDTQYF.

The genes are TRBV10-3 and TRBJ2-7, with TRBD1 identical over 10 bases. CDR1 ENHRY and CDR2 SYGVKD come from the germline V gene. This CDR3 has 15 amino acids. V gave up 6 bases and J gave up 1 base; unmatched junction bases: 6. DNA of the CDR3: TGTGCCATCAGCTCCCGGACAGGGGGTTCCTACGAGCAGTACTTC. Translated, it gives CAISSRTGGSYEQYF.

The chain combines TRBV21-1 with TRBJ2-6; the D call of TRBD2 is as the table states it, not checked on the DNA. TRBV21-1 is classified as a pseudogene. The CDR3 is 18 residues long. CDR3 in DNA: TGTGCCAGCAGCAAAAGAGACGGGACTCGCTCTGGGGCCAACGTCCTGACTTTC. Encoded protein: CASSKRDGTRSGANVLTF.

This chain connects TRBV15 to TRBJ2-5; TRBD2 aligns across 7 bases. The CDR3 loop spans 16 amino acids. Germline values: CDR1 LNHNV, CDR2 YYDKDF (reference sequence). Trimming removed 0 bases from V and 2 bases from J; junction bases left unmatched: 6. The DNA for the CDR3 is TGTGCCACCAGCAGAGACATGGCTAGCGGACAAGAGACCCAGTACTTC. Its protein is CATSRDMASGQETQYF.

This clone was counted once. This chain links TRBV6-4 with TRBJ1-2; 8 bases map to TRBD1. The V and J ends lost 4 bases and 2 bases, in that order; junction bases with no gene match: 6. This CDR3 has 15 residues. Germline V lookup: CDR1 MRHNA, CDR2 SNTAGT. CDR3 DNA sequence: TGTGCCAGCAGTGCGGGTGCAGGGGGCAACTATGGCTACACCTTC. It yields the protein CASSAGAGGNYGYTF.

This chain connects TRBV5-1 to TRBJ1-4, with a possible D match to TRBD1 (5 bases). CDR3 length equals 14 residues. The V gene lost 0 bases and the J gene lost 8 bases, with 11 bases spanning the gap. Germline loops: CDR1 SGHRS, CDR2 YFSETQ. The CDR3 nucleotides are TGCGCCAGCAGCTTGGTGGGGGGACGGGAAAAACTGTTTTTT. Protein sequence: CASSLVGGREKLFF.

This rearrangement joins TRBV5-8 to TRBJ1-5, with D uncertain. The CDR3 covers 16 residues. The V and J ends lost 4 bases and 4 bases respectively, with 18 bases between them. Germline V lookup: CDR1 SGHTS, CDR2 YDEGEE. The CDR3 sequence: CASSLDQTMANQPQHF. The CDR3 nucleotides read TGTGCCAGCAGCCTAGACCAGACTATGGCTAATCAGCCCCAGCATTTT.

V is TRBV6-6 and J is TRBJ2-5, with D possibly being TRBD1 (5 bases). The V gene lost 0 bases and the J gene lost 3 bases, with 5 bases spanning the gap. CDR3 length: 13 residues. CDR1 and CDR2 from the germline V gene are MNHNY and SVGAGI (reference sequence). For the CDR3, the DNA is TGTGCCAGCAGTTACTCGACAGAAGAGACCCAGTACTTC. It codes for CASSYSTEETQYF.

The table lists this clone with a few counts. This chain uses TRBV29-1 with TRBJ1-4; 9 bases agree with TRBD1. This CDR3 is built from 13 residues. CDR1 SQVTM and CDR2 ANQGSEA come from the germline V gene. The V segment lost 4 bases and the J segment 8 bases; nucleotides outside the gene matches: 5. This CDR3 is CSVGGTGREKLFF. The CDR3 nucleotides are TGCAGCGTTGGAGGGACAGGGAGGGAAAAACTGTTTTTT.

Here the CDR3 reads CASSHSPGGVKYGYTF. Here the CDR3 DNA reads TGCGCCAGCAGTCACTCGCCAGGGGGCGTAAAATATGGCTACACCTTC. This chain uses TRBV23-1 with TRBJ1-2; 8 bases map to TRBD1. TRBV23-1 is an ORF, with its function uncertain. The junction had 11 bases not matched to a gene; V was cut back by 3 bases and J by 5 bases. The CDR3 consists of 16 residues.

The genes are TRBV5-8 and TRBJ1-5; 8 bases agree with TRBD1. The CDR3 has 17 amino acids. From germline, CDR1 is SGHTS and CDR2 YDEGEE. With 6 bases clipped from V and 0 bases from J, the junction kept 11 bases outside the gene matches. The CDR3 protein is CASTDHRGLDSNQPQHF. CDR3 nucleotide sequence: TGTGCCAGCACCGACCACAGGGGGTTGGATAGCAATCAGCCCCAGCATTTT.

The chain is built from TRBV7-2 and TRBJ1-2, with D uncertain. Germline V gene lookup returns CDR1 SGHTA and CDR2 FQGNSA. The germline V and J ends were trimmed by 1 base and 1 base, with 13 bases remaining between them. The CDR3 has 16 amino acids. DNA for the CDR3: TGTGCCAGCAGCTTAGGATACCCGAGAAATAACTATGGCTACACCTTC. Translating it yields CASSLGYPRNNYGYTF.

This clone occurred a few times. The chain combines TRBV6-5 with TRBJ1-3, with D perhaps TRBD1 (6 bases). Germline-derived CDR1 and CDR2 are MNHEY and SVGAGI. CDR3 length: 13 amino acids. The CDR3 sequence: CVSGAFSGNTIYF. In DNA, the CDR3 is TGTGTATCAGGGGCCTTCTCTGGAAACACCATATATTTT.

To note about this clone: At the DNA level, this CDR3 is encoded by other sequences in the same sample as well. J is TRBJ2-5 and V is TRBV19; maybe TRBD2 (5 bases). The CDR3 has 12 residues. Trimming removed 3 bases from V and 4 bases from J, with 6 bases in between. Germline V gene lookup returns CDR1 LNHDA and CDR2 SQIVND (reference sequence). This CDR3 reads CASSIGGETQYF. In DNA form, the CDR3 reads TGTGCCAGTAGTATTGGAGGAGAGACCCAGTACTTC.

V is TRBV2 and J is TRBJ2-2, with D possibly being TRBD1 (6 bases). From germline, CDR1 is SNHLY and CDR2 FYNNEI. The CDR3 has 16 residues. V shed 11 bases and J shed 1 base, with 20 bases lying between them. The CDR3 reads CAGHRTGPRNTGELFF. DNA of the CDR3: TGTGCCGGGCACAGAACAGGGCCGAGGAACACCGGGGAGCTGTTTTTT.

This CDR3 is CASSLRTGAISGNTIYF. CDR3 DNA: TGTGCCAGCAGCCTAAGGACAGGGGCGATTTCTGGAAACACCATATATTTT. The rearrangement joins TRBV7-2 to TRBJ1-3; 9 nucleotides match TRBD1. CDR1 and CDR2 from the germline V gene are SGHTA and FQGNSA. Losses at the gene ends were 5 bases for V and 1 base for J; bases not matched to a gene: 9. The CDR3 has 17 residues.

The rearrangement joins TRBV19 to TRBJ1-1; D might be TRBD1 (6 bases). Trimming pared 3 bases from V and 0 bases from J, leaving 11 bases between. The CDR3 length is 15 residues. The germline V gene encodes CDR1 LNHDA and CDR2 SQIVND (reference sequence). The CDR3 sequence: CASSMGTRMNTEAFF. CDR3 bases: TGTGCCAGTAGTATGGGGACACGCATGAACACTGAAGCTTTCTTT.

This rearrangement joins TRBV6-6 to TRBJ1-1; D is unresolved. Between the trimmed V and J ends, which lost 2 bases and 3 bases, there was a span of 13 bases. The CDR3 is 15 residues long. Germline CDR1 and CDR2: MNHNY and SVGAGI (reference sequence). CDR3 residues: CASSYLGRFDTEAFF. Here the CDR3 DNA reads TGTGCCAGCAGTTACCTAGGTAGGTTCGACACTGAAGCTTTCTTT.